This T cell receptor beta chain stems from a study of control samples from healthy donors and cancer patients (TCRdb year 2020). Per the germline V gene, KGHSH is the CDR1 and LQKENI is the CDR2. From the cysteine through the phenylalanine, the CDR3 covers 15 amino acids. Of the read, only the CDR3 DNA is kept; its 45 bases are in frame from base 1. V drops 5 bases and J drops 2 bases, leaving 10 bases in between. Comments on this clone: Its binding antigen is unknown. No per-base quality is available; no much larger clone lies one base away.

The library was generated by the immunoSEQ multiplex PCR assay. TCRdb limited this immuneACCESS table to in-frame rearrangements with V and J called. A share of clones is missing; checked studies link under half to unresolved V genes, and the rest is unexplained. For this sample there are 150,000 or so clones; about 90% appear just once. In total, the top ten clones hold 1.5% to 2% of the sample. The sequenced sample consisted of blood. This receptor was obtained from a man younger than 35 in good health. The chain links TRBV18 with TRBJ2-6; no D segment can be confidently identified. The DNA is TGTGCCAGCTCATCTCGGGCAGCTGGGGCCAACGTCCTGACTTTC. Its amino acids are CASSSRAAGANVLTF.